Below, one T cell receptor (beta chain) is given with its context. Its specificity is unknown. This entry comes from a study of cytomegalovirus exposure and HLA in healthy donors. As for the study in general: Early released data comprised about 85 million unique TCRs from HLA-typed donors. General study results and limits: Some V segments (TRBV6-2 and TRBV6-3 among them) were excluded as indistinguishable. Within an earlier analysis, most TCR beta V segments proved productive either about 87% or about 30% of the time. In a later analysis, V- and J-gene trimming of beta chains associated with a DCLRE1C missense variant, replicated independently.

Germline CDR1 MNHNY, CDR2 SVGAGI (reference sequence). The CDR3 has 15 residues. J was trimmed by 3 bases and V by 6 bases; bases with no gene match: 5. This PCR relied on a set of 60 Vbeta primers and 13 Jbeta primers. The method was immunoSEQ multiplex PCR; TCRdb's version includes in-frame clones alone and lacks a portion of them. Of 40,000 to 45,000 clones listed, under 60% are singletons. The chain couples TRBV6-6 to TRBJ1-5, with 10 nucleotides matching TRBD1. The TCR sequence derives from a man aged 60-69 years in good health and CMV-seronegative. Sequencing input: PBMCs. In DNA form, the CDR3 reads TGTGCCAGCAGGATGGGACAGGGGTTCAATCAGCCCCAGCATTTT. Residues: CASRMGQGFNQPQHF.